Reported below is one T cell receptor (beta chain). The data stem from a study of blood T cell repertoires in COVID-19. For the study at large: Sites across the United States, Italy and Spain contributed samples from acute and convalescent COVID-19.

V lost 7 bases and J lost 12; bases outside the gene matches: 14. Germline V gene data show CDR1 as MDHEN and CDR2 as SYDVKM. The CDR3 is made up of 13 amino acids. Per the original data handling: Amplification from reference gene primers served as the basis for estimated nucleated cell counts. Repertoires were generated with immunoSEQ multiplex PCR, while TCRdb's copy carries only in-frame clones and drops some. The V and J calls and clone size are taken from that table; D and trimming were inferred from the DNA. The data hold some 400,000 clones, with roughly 90% observed a single time. Sequencing used peripheral blood. The chain is built from TRBV28 and TRBJ1-1; 7 bases match TRBD1. The sequence was obtained from a man between 18 and 29 years old with active or convalescent COVID-19. The CDR3 DNA is TGTGCCAGCACCATTTGGTCCGAACAGGGGTCTTTCTTT. Protein product: CASTIWSEQGSFF.